This is a list of T cell receptor beta chains from one sample in a study of shared clonotypes between healthy human individuals. Measured with immunoSEQ multiplex PCR; TCRdb has only the in-frame clones, and not every one. The table lists hundreds of thousands of clones, 80% to 95% of them singletons. Material: naive CD8+ T cells sorted from blood. These receptors originate from a man between 25 and 39 years old in good health. Both conserved end residues are part of each CDR3.

j_gene | v_gene | CDR3aa
TRBJ2-7 | TRBV11-3 | CASIHRRGPRYEQYF
TRBJ2-2 | TRBV2 | CASRKLAGGQKVGELFF
TRBJ2-5 | TRBV27 | CASKAGVSETQYF
TRBJ2-1 | TRBV5-6 | CASSGLEGEQFF
TRBJ1-4 | TRBV5-1 | CASRGRDATNEKLFF
TRBJ1-1 | TRBV27 | CASSPTGFRTEAFF
TRBJ2-7 | TRBV7-9 | CASSTPTSGSLGEQYF
TRBJ2-1 | TRBV29-1 | CSVEDNEQFF
TRBJ2-5 | TRBV7-8 | CASSLDWGEETQYF
TRBJ2-5 | TRBV11-2 | CASSLEGSSWETQYF
TRBJ2-3 | TRBV2 | CASSEATTDTQYF
TRBJ1-1 | TRBV4-3 | CASSQIPGTNTEAFF
TRBJ2-7 | TRBV27 | CASSPGRGASYEQYF
TRBJ2-1 | TRBV15 | CATSKDRVYNEQFF
TRBJ2-7 | TRBV28 | CASSSVLNEGQIYEQYF